This paragraph covers one T cell receptor (beta chain) sequence. The data were obtained in a study of blood T cell repertoires in COVID-19. Study summary: The cDNA or gDNA used as material had been derived from T cells, B-cell-depleted T cells, or PBMCs.

Participants' reported clinical history set cohort assignment. The CDR3 has 14 amino acids. Trimming removed 4 bases from V and 4 bases from J, with 13 bases in between. CDR1 is MDHEN and CDR2 is SYDVKM in the germline V gene. Per the authors' pipeline: For nucleated cells, counts were estimated from reference gene primer amplification. Using immunoSEQ multiplex PCR, the repertoire was profiled, and TCRdb retains in-frame clones only, with some absent. V, J and clone size were drawn from that table, and D and trimming were deduced from the DNA. The table lists around 260,000 clones, 90% of them singletons.

The TCR comes from a woman in her 30s who had recovered from COVID-19. The sequenced sample was PBMCs or T cells enriched from blood (not recorded which). V usage is TRBV28 and J usage is TRBJ2-5, with D possibly matching TRBD1 (6 bases). For the CDR3, the DNA is TGTGCCAGCAGTTCCGGACAGCACCTAGAGACCCAGTACTTC. Translation: CASSSGQHLETQYF.